Listed below are T cell receptor beta chains from one sample, sequenced in a study of PD-L1 blockade in urothelial cancer. Assay used: immunoSEQ multiplex PCR; TCRdb lists only in-frame clones, some missing. The sample records 65,000 to 80,000 clones, 90% being singletons. The specimen comprised PBMCs, sampled around atezolizumab (anti-PD-L1) treatment. The source of these receptors is a man between 65 and 79 years old with urothelial cancer. CDR3s leave out the opening cysteine and the closing phenylalanine or tryptophan.

TRBV12-5	TRBJ2-2	ASGQGVTRPGELF
TRBV20-1	TRBJ2-1	SCGRGNEQF
TRBV6-6	TRBJ2-3	ASTILATSTDTQY
TRBV7-7	TRBJ2-3	ASSPGLAGGSDTQY
TRBV30	TRBJ1-3	AWSAYSSAHSGNTIY
TRBV11-2	TRBJ2-1	ASSFLGLAGDEQF
TRBV7-3	TRBJ2-1	ASSPLAGIYNEQF
TRBV18	TRBJ2-3	ASSPSRDTQY
TRBV18	TRBJ2-4	ASSPPAGGAKNIQY
TRBV29-1	TRBJ1-5	SVVQVNQPQH
TRBV10-3	TRBJ2-1	AIRGGGGLDEQF
TRBV5-1	TRBJ1-2	ASSLDGQGYGYT
TRBV6-4	TRBJ2-7	ASSDPKERRAGRGFPYEQY
TRBV28	TRBJ1-2	ASSRDRGKGGYT
TRBV9	TRBJ2-3	ASSVESSGSYTQY
TRBV6-1	TRBJ2-7	ASSEAAGSYEQY
TRBV27	-	ASSFTSGSSYEQY
TRBV7-3	TRBJ1-3	ASSLFPPTGVAGNTIY
TRBV5-8	TRBJ1-3	ASSFMGSGNTIY
TRBV2	TRBJ2-5	ASRRTRQETQY
TRBV5-1	TRBJ2-3	ASSSVGTSGNTDTQY
TRBV9	TRBJ2-1	ASSLTSGLTYNEQF
TRBV28	TRBJ2-7	ASSLFLGGQGTSEQY
TRBV29-1	TRBJ2-5	SEALAGGGAETQY
TRBV23-1	TRBJ1-2	ASSPRTAGYT
TRBV5-1	TRBJ1-3	ASSRRSGQGAFGNTIY
TRBV5-1	TRBJ2-1	ASSPPGQPGNEQF
TRBV28	TRBJ2-1	ASSSSGASYNEQF
TRBV6-1	TRBJ1-1	TLLNDWNTEAF
TRBV4-1	TRBJ2-3	ASSQDPAGYTDTQY
TRBV27	TRBJ2-1	ASSLSGSGYNEQF
TRBV6-5	TRBJ2-7	ASSPSGVFEQY
TRBV7-9	TRBJ1-5	ASSLDGQAHQPQH
TRBV6-5	TRBJ2-7	ASSSPRWGQGYEQY
TRBV7-8	TRBJ2-7	ASSPGNTQSSYEQY
TRBV4-1	TRBJ2-5	ASSQYGIGTGGLKTQY
TRBV29-1	-	SALQGPYEQY
TRBV4-1	TRBJ1-1	ASSQAGKGTEAF
TRBV19	TRBJ1-2	ASSWGTGTRSGYT
TRBV30	TRBJ2-7	AWTKGGVEQY
TRBV6-1	TRBJ1-3	ASSHGQGGNTIY
TRBV27	TRBJ2-7	ASSFWGAGITYEQY